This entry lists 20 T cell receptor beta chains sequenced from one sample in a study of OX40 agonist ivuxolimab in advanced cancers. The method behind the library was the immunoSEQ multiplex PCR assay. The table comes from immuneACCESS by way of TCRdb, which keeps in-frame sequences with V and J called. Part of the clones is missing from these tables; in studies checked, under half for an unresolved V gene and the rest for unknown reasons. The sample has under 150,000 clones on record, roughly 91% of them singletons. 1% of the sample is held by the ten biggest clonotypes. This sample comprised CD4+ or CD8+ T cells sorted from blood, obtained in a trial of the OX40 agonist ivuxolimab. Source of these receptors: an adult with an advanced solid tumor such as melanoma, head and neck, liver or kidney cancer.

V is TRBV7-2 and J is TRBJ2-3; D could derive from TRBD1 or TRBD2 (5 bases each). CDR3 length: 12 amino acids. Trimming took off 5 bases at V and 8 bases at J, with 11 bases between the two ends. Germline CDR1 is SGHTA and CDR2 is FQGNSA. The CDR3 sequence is CASSPERGTQYF. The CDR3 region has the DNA TGTGCCAGCAGCCCAGAGAGGGGTACGCAGTATTTT.

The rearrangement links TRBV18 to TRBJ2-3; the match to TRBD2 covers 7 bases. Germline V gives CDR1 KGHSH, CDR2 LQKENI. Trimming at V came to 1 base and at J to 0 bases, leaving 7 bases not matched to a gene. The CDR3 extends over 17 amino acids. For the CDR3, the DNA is TGTGCCAGCTCACCACGTCTAGCGGCGAGTAGCACAGATACGCAGTATTTT. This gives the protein CASSPRLAASSTDTQYF. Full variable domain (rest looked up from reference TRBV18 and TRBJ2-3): NAGVMQNPRHLVRRRGQEARLRCSPMKGHSHVYWYRQLPEEGLKFMVYLQKENIIDESGMPKERFSAEFPKEGPSILRIQQVVRGDSAAYFCASSPRLAASSTDTQYFGPGTRLTVL.

Written as DNA, the CDR3 is TGTGCCAGCAGCTTAAGGCGGGAGACCTACAATGAGCAGTTCTTC. Its protein is CASSLRRETYNEQFF. V is TRBV7-3 and J is TRBJ2-1, with 7 bases identical to TRBD2. Germline lookup yields CDR1 SGHTA and CDR2 FQGTGA. The CDR3 totals 15 residues. After removal of 1 base from V and 2 bases from J, the junction contained 2 bases not matched to a gene.

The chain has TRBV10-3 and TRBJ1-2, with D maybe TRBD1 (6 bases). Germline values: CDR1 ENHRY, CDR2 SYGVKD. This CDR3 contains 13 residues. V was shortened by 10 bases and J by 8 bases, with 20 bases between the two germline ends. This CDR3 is CATKGQGTRGYTF. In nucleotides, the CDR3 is TGTGCCACCAAGGGCCAGGGGACGAGAGGCTACACCTTC.

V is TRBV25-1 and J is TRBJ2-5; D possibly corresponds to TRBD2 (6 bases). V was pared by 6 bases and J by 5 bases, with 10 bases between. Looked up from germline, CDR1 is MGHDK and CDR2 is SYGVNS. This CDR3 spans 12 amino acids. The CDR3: CASRGLAETQYF. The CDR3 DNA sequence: TGTGCCAGCAGAGGGCTAGCGGAGACCCAGTACTTC.

Here the CDR3 DNA reads TGTGCCAGCAGCGTAGGAGGGACAGGGGCCGATTACGAGCAGTACTTC. Its translation is CASSVGGTGADYEQYF. The chain combines TRBV9 with TRBJ2-5; TRBD1 matches 10 bases. The last part of the DNA fits TRBJ2-7 better; the J call may be wrong. The CDR3 is 16 residues long. CDR1 and CDR2 (germline): SGDLS, YYNGEE.

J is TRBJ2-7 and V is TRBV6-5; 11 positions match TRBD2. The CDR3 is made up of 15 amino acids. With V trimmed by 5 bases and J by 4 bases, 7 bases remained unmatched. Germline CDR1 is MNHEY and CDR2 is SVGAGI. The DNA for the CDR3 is TGTGCCAGCAGTCAAACTAGCGGGAGTGCGTACGAGCAGTACTTC. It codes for CASSQTSGSAYEQYF.

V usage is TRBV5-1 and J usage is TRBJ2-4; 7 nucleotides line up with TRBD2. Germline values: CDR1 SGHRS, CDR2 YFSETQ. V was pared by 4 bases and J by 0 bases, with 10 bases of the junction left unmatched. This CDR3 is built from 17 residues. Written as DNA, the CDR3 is TGCGCCAGCAGCCACGGGACTATAAGTTTAGCCAAAAACATTCAGTACTTC. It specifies CASSHGTISLAKNIQYF.

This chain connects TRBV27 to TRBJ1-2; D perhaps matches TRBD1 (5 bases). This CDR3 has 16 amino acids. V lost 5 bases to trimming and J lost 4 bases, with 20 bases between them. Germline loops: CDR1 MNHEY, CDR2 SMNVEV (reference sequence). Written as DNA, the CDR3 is TGTGCCAGCAGTCCTAATAGAGGGGAGTCGGGCTATGGCTACACCTTC. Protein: CASSPNRGESGYGYTF.

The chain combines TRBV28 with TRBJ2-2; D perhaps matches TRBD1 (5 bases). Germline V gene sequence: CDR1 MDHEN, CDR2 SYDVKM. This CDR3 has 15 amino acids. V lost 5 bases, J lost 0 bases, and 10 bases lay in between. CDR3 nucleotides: TGTGCCAGCAGTCCCTGGACATCGAACACCGGGGAGCTGTTTTTT. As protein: CASSPWTSNTGELFF.

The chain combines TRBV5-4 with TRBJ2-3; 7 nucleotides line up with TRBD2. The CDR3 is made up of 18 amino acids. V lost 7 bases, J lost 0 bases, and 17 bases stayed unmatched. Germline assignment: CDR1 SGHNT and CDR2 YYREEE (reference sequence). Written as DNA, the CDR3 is TGTGCCAGCCTTTCATCCCCAGCGGGGCAACCTAGCACAGATACGCAGTATTTT. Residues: CASLSSPAGQPSTDTQYF.

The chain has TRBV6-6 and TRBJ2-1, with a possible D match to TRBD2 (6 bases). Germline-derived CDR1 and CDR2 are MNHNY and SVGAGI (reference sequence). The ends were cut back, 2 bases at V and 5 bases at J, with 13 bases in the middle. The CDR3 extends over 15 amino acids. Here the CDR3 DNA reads TGTGCCAGCAGTTACAGGGAGGTGAGGAACAATGAGCAGTTCTTC. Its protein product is CASSYREVRNNEQFF.

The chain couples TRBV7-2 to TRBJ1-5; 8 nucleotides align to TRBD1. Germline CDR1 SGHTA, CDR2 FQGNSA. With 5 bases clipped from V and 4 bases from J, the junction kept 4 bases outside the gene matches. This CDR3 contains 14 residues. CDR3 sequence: CASSGRTGNQPQHF. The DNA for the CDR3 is TGTGCCAGCAGCGGCCGGACAGGGAATCAGCCCCAGCATTTT.

The CDR3 is CASSLRQGDFRNTEAFF. CDR3 DNA: TGCGCCAGCAGCTTGAGACAGGGGGATTTTAGGAACACTGAAGCTTTCTTT. J is TRBJ1-1 and V is TRBV5-1, with 9 bases fitting TRBD1. J lost 1 base, V lost 1 base, and 8 bases had no gene match. In germline, CDR1 is SGHRS, CDR2 YFSETQ. The CDR3 loop spans 17 amino acids.

CDR3 sequence: CASSLKTVHYNEQFF. The CDR3 DNA sequence: TGTGCCAGCAGCTTAAAGACAGTTCACTACAATGAGCAGTTCTTC. This sequence joins TRBV11-3 and TRBJ2-1; TRBD1 might be the D (5 bases). The V gene's germline CDR1 is SGHNT and CDR2 YENEEA. This CDR3 is 15 amino acids long. V was trimmed by 2 bases and J by 3 bases, leaving 11 bases between them.

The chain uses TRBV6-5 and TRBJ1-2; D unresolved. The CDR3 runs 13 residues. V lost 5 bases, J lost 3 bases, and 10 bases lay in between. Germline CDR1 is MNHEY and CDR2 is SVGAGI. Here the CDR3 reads CASSAGSDYGYTF. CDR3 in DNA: TGTGCCAGCAGTGCCGGATCGGACTATGGCTACACCTTC.

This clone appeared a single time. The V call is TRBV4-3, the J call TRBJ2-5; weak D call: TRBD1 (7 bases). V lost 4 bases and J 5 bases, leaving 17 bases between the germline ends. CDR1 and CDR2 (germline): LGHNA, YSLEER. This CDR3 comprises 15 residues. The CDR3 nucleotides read TGCGCCAGCAGCCCGGGGGCAGGGGGGTGGGAGACCCAGTACTTC. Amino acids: CASSPGAGGWETQYF.

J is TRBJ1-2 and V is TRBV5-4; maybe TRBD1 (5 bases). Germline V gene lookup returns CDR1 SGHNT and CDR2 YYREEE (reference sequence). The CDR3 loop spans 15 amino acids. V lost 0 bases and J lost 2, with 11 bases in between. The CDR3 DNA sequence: TGTGCCAGCAGCTTGGTAACTGGGGGGAACTATGGCTACACCTTC. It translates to CASSLVTGGNYGYTF.

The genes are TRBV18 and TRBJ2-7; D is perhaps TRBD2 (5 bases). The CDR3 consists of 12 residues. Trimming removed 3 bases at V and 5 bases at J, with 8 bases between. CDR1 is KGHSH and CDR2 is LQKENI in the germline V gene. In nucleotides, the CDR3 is TGTGCCAGCTCACCCGCCGGGGACGAGCAGTACTTC. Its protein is CASSPAGDEQYF.

The chain's CDR3 is CASRATGISYEQYF. The CDR3, as DNA: TGTGCCAGCAGGGCGACGGGGATCTCCTACGAGCAGTACTTC. The chain couples TRBV6-5 to TRBJ2-7; D perhaps matches TRBD2 (5 bases). CDR1 is MNHEY and CDR2 is SVGAGI in the germline V gene. The germline V and J ends were trimmed by 6 bases and 0 bases, with 12 bases remaining between them. The CDR3 covers 14 residues.